This T cell receptor (beta chain) emerged from a study of cytomegalovirus exposure and HLA in healthy donors (TCRdb year 2017). With respect to the entire study: According to an earlier analysis of 587 of the donors, about 179 million T cells yielded 100 million or so unique TCR beta sequences and 276 Gb of sequence data. An early release that covered more than 550 HLA-typed donors contained approximately 290 gigabases of sequencing data and 65 million to 100 million unique TCR sequences. Of the roughly 410 genotyped donors, approximately 81% were placed in the genetic ancestry cluster associated with self-reported Caucasian donors. The study aimed to test whether cataloging public T cell receptors could reveal signatures of past pathogen exposure. The study used immunosequencing to profile the T cell repertoires of about 670 subjects and linked those repertoires to cytomegalovirus serostatus. A separate validation cohort of approximately 120 different subjects was used in addition to the approximately 670-subject first cohort. The study combined high-throughput TCR immunosequencing, statistical association of individual TCRs with disease status, and machine learning to predict cytomegalovirus infection status. A later analysis re-analyzed previously published TCR beta repertoires from 660 or so donors and added high-resolution HLA genotyping to study TCR occurrence patterns. The later analysis used no new phenotypic data to find candidate immune exposures, relying instead on TCR beta sequences and their occurrence across donors. An earlier analysis of roughly 600 of the donors used high-throughput TCR beta sequencing to judge whether each TCR beta V gene segment behaved as functional or pseudogenic. Alongside the repertoire data, information on donor age, sex, ethnicity and CMV serostatus was compiled. A later genetic analysis took genome-wide SNP genotypes for about 55% of the 666 donors and used that subset as a discovery cohort. Every discovery cohort repertoire had been produced on one sequencing platform. HLA typing included class I and class II loci at four-digit resolution. The number of donors typed differed by locus, with about 629-630 for A, B, C, DRB1 and DQB1, around 520 for DQA1, 600 to 610 for DPA1, and around 460 for DPB1. Four or five DR-DQ haplotypes were treated as single units for association and clustering because of strong linkage in the cohort. Among some 400 genotyped donors of the cohort, an average of roughly 230,000 unique TCR beta nucleotide sequences was sequenced per donor, of which approximately 19% were non-productive. What the authors observed across the whole study: In a later analysis, HLA-associated TCR beta chains were found to be more clonally expanded and to have lower generation probabilities than equally common non-associated chains. Across donors, most TCR sequences were observed very rarely, whereas some public TCRs were present in many individuals. In a later analysis, the rate of TCR association differed among HLA loci, with DRB1 alleles having the most associated TCRs and HLA-C alleles having the fewest. A later analysis reported that several top co-occurrence clusters appeared linked to parvovirus B19, influenza, CMV and Epstein-Barr virus. The authors suggested that the approach could potentially be extended to other disease states and immunological phenotypes. When HLA alleles, especially DR and DQ, strongly co-occurred, TCR associations were difficult to assign to individual alleles. Roughly uniform sequencing depth across donors was assumed in presence/absence analyses, although this assumption may not hold. Because some donors lacked HLA typing at each locus, the association tests relied only on the typed subset. An association between a missense DCLRE1C variant and V-gene and J-gene trimming of TCR beta chains was found in a later genetic analysis and replicated in an independent cohort. The study gave a list of around 170 TCR beta chains associated with cytomegalovirus. Some IMGT-functional V segments, including TRBV6-2 and TRBV6-3, could not be told apart with the 87-base-pair reads, so those segments were excluded. In a later analysis, most CMV-associated TCR beta chains were found to appear HLA-restricted, with HLA associations seemingly driven largely by CMV exposure. Correlated functional status among segregating V segments might be attributable to linkage disequilibrium, but an unknown experimental factor could not be ruled out. An earlier analysis of around 540 of the donors showed that most TCR beta V segments appeared in productive rearrangements either about 87% or about 30% of the time, which broadly matched IMGT annotations. The only immune exposure information available for the cohort was CMV serostatus. The earlier analysis of 587 of the donors excluded about 16 rarely observed V segments, including chromosome 9 orphons, because counts were too low. In vitro tests confirmed that a few of the cytomegalovirus-associated TCR beta chains recognize cytomegalovirus antigens. This cohort had only TCR beta chains sequenced, and the lack of alpha or paired-chain data limited which features could be detected. In a later genetic analysis, fewer N-insertions in productive TCRs were reported among donors in an Asian-associated ancestry cluster than the roughly 710-donor mean. In both the original and validation cohorts, the classifier was reported to diagnose cytomegalovirus status with high specificity and sensitivity. A cluster of highly shared sequence variants was judged likely to be a technical artifact of the sequencing pipeline. A further reported finding was that TCR beta sequences accurately predicted the HLA-A and HLA-B alleles for most subjects in the first cohort. At a false discovery rate of 0.05, a later analysis linked around 17,000 TCR beta sequences to specific HLA alleles.

Receptors were amplified or captured by the immunoSEQ multiplex PCR assay. The multiplex PCR relied on a mix of 60 forward primers for TCR Vbeta segments and 13 reverse primers for TCR Jbeta segments. Amplification of the CDR3 region of rearranged TCR beta genes was performed with a multiplex PCR assay on genomic DNA. The Illumina HiSeq System was used to sequence the amplified TCR beta libraries as 87-base-pair reads. Per the source publication's procedure: A later analysis tallied some 79 million unique TCR beta chains across the approximately 670 repertoires, and about 10 million of those chains were shared by two or more donors. Raw reads were error-corrected and collapsed into unique sequences by a nearest-neighbor algorithm in which closely related sequences were merged to remove PCR and sequencing errors. Alignment of CDR3 sequences to IMGT reference sequences was used to assign V, D and J gene segments. For a sequence to be retained, at least a six-nucleotide match to both a V gene segment and a J gene segment was required. Rearrangements were classified as productive when the CDR3 lacked stop codons and remained in frame with V and J, and all other rearrangements were classified as non-productive. Following IMGT convention, CDR3 was defined as the stretch from the second conserved V-encoded cysteine up to the conserved J-encoded phenylalanine. In an earlier analysis of approximately 590 of the donors, sequences lacking an unambiguous match to a single V gene segment were excluded. An earlier analysis of fewer than 650 of the donors classified V segments as functional when productive rearrangements were above 56.7% and as segregating when the standard deviation between donors was above 5%. A statistical classification framework was built to diagnose cytomegalovirus status from the catalog of TCR beta chain sequences. A later analysis assigned V and J genes by comparing TCR nucleotide sequences with IMGT/GENE-DB human TR gene sequences. A later analysis assigned CDR3 sequences and most-parsimonious VDJ recombination scenarios with the TCRdist pipeline. In a later analysis, each TCR beta chain was defined by its CDR3 amino acid sequence together with its V-gene family, and reads lacking a unique V-gene family were excluded. In a later analysis, fewer than 600 highly shared, low-generation-probability nucleotide sequences were removed to address suspected cross-contamination and a sequencing artifact. For each public chain, a later analysis derived a clonal expansion index from normalized ranks of inferred template counts within each repertoire. In a later analysis, generation probabilities were computed with a VDJ recombination model fitted to out-of-frame rearrangements, and the resulting probabilities were checked against IGoR. In a later analysis, TCR-TCR, TCR-HLA and TCR-CMV co-occurrence was scored with hypergeometric tests, and a repertoire-size bias correction was applied to TCR pairs. A later analysis estimated false discovery rates by permuting HLA or CMV assignments 20 times. A later analysis grouped co-occurring TCRs with DBSCAN, adding TCRdist sequence similarity when clustering within HLA-allele-positive subsets. For co-occurrence clustering, repertoires with fewer than 30,000 or more than 120,000 public chains were excluded, along with four or five repertoires with anomalous nucleotide sharing. Drawn from immuneACCESS, this table holds only the in-frame rearrangements with V and J called that TCRdb kept. Clones are partly lost; checked studies trace under half to an unresolved V gene and leave the rest unexplained. The DNA gave D and trimming, while V, J and clone size come from that table. For this sample there are more than 110,000 clones; approximately 80% appear just once. The top ten clonotypes cover around 4.1% of the sample.

V lost 0 bases and J lost 4 bases, and the count of bases not matched to a germline gene is 9. CDR1 is given as SGHRS and CDR2 as YFSETQ, both from the germline V gene. CDR3 length: 16 amino acids, cysteine to phenylalanine. CDR3 DNA is the only sequence kept; it has 48 bases, read in frame from the first base. The cohort was made up of hundreds of healthy bone marrow donors. At the time of sampling, every cohort member was nominally healthy, though immune exposures that went unrecorded were likely present. The donor tested CMV seropositive, placing the donor among the approximately 310 seropositive members of the cohort. A peripheral blood sample was collected from each donor, and TCR beta sequencing was performed on peripheral blood mononuclear cells. The Qiagen DNeasy Blood Extraction Kit was used to extract genomic DNA from the blood cell samples. Concerning this clone: Its recognized antigen is unknown. No qualities accompany the bases; no much larger clone lies one base away.

The chain couples TRBV5-1 to TRBJ2-7; TRBD2 agrees with 8 junctional bases. This TCR was sampled from a man aged 40-49 years in good health and CMV-seropositive. The material sequenced was PBMCs. The base sequence is TGCGCCAGCAGCTTGGTTACGGGGGGGCCGGGTTACGAGCAGTACTTC. It is translated as CASSLVTGGPGYEQYF.